The next 26 T cell receptor beta chains were all read from a single sample in a study of beta chain features in type 1 diabetes. Study observations and caveats: Moderately but significantly shorter TCRB CDR3s were found in Type 1 diabetes patients in all four CD4+ subsets.

Their antigens are not known. Every bit of the isolated RNA underwent reverse transcription, so sequencing read expressed TCRB transcripts. Generated by immunoSEQ multiplex PCR, the TCRdb table keeps only in-frame clones and is missing some. This sample has roughly 330,000 clones, with about 13% found just once. The source material was naive CD4+ T cells from blood. The receptors originated from a woman younger than 35 with type 1 diabetes.

A few counts support this clone. The genes are TRBV28 and TRBJ2-7; unclear D gene. The CDR3 is made up of 13 amino acids. CDR1 MDHEN and CDR2 SYDVKM come from the germline V gene. The ends were cut back, 3 bases at V and 3 bases at J, with 9 bases in the middle. The CDR3 protein is CASSLRGFYEQYV. In nucleotides, the CDR3 is TGTGCCAGCAGTTTGAGAGGCTTCTACGAGCAGTACGTC.

This clone was picked up a small number of times. The chain couples TRBV30 to TRBJ2-3; TRBD2 aligns across 7 bases. Germline V gene data show CDR1 as GTSNPN and CDR2 as SVGIG (reference sequence). The V gene end was trimmed by 2 bases and the J gene end by 14 bases; junction bases not matched to a gene: 10. The length of the CDR3 is 12 residues. CDR3: CAWSTGGREGYF. The CDR3 nucleotides read TGTGCCTGGAGTACCGGCGGCAGGGAGGGGTATTTT.

The V and J genes are TRBV4-1 and TRBJ2-4, with no clear D. Looked up from germline, CDR1 is MGHRA and CDR2 is YSYEKL. V was cut by 2 bases and J by 0 bases, with 14 bases left in between. The CDR3 has 17 amino acids. DNA for the CDR3: TGCGCCAGCAGCCAAATCCTAAACAGATTAGCCAAAAACATTCAGTACTTC. Protein sequence: CASSQILNRLAKNIQYF.

This clone turned up a few times. This rearrangement joins TRBV6-5 to TRBJ1-1, with unresolved D. Germline V lookup: CDR1 MNHEY, CDR2 SVGAGI. With 3 bases removed from V and 2 bases from J, the gap between germline ends came to 13 bases. This CDR3 contains 15 residues. CDR3 in DNA: TGTGCCAGCAGTTATTCCCAGGTTATTAACACTGAAGCTTTCTTT. It translates to CASSYSQVINTEAFF.

The chain recombines TRBV5-6 with TRBJ2-7, with a tentative D call TRBD2 (5 bases). Between the trimmed V and J ends, which lost 0 bases and 6 bases, there was a span of 13 bases. CDR3 length: 14 residues. The germline V gene encodes CDR1 SGHDT and CDR2 YYEEEE. CDR3: CASSLVGVFLEQYV. CDR3 DNA: TGTGCCAGCAGCTTGGTCGGGGTCTTCCTCGAGCAGTACGTC.

This clone was detected a few times. This rearrangement joins TRBV9 to TRBJ2-3; 7 nucleotides agree with TRBD2. Trimming cost V 4 bases and J 5 bases; bases outside gene matches: 19. This CDR3 spans 18 amino acids. The germline CDR1 and CDR2 sequences are SGDLS and YYNGEE. The CDR3 spells CASSRLRLSGTLGDTQYF. The CDR3 DNA reads as TGTGCCAGCAGCCGCCTCCGACTGAGCGGGACCCTAGGAGATACGCAGTATTTT. The full variable domain, in which reference TRBV9 and TRBJ2-3 provide the parts outside the CDR3, is DSGVTQTPKHLITATGQRVTLRCSPRSGDLSVYWYQQSLDQGLQFLIQYYNGEERAKGNILERFSAQQFPDLHSELNLSSLELGDSALYFCASSRLRLSGTLGDTQYFGPGTRLTVL.

This clone has a handful of counts. The chain combines TRBV10-3 with TRBJ1-5; 8 bases agree with TRBD1. Germline V gives CDR1 ENHRY, CDR2 SYGVKD. V dropped 3 bases and J dropped 1; count of bases not matched to a gene: 5. The CDR3 sequence is 16 residues long. The CDR3 DNA sequence: TGTGCCATCAGTGACCCGGACAGGGTCAGCAATCAGCCCCAGCATTTT. It encodes CAISDPDRVSNQPQHF.

This clone was seen a few times. The chain combines TRBV25-1 with TRBJ1-1; 7 nucleotides agree with TRBD1. CDR1 and CDR2 (germline): MGHDK, SYGVNS. CDR3 size: 15 residues. The J segment lost 3 bases and the V segment lost 1 base, leaving 5 bases of the junction unmatched. The CDR3 loop is CASSEFVQGHTEAFF. The DNA for the CDR3 is TGTGCCAGCAGTGAATTTGTACAGGGGCACACTGAAGCTTTCTTT.

V is TRBV2 and J is TRBJ2-2; the D is unclear. Germline V gene sequence: CDR1 SNHLY, CDR2 FYNNEI. The CDR3 is 13 amino acids. Trimming left V 10 bases short and J 4 bases short, with 13 bases between. CDR3 sequence: CATHYAPTGELFF. The CDR3 DNA reads TGTGCCACCCACTACGCACCCACCGGGGAGCTGTTTTTT. The whole variable domain, remainder taken from reference TRBV2 and TRBJ2-2, is EPEVTQTPSHQVTQMGQEVILRCVPISNHLYFYWYRQILGQKVEFLVSFYNNEISEKSEIFDDQFSVERPDGSNFTLKIRSTKLEDSAMYFCATHYAPTGELFFGEGSRLTVL.

This clone was seen a few times. The chain links TRBV11-3 to TRBJ2-1; 11 bases agree with TRBD2. This CDR3 is 15 amino acids long. Germline lookup yields CDR1 SGHNT and CDR2 YENEEA. V shed 5 bases and J 4 bases; nucleotides not matched to a gene: 4. CDR3 nucleotides: TGTGCCAGCAGCCCCGGGACTAGCGGATACAATGAGCAGTTCTTC. Protein product: CASSPGTSGYNEQFF.

This clone was detected a few times. The chain is built from TRBV27 and TRBJ2-5, with D maybe TRBD2 (6 bases). This CDR3 is 13 amino acids long. V was clipped by 1 base and J by 5 bases, with 8 bases between them. Looked up from germline, CDR1 is MNHEY and CDR2 is SMNVEV (reference sequence). The CDR3 bases are TGTGCCAGCAGTTTATGGGGGAGGGAGACCCAGTACTTC. Amino acids: CASSLWGRETQYF.

This sequence joins TRBV30 and TRBJ2-5, with D possibly TRBD2 on 6 matching bases. Germline CDR1 reads GTSNPN; CDR2 reads SVGIG (reference sequence). The CDR3 runs 19 residues. With 3 bases removed from V and 1 base from J, the gap between germline ends came to 27 bases. The chain's CDR3 is CAWSRSAFTTRLVQETQYF. The CDR3 coding sequence is TGTGCCTGGAGCCGGTCGGCCTTCACTACCCGACTAGTCCAAGAGACCCAGTACTTC.

The rearrangement uses TRBV28 and TRBJ1-1, with TRBD1 as a possible D gene (5 bases). CDR1 and CDR2 from the germline V gene are MDHEN and SYDVKM. V lost 6 bases, J lost 3 bases, and 17 bases lay in between. There are 15 residues in the CDR3. CDR3 protein: CASRDKVLADTEAFF. The DNA of the CDR3 is TGTGCCAGCAGGGACAAAGTCTTAGCGGACACTGAAGCTTTCTTT.

DNA for the CDR3: TGTGCCAGCAGCTTGATCCTAGCGGGAGGGCCGGCAGATACGCAGTATTTT. This gives the protein CASSLILAGGPADTQYF. This rearrangement joins TRBV7-8 to TRBJ2-3, with 12 bases identical to TRBD2. The length of the CDR3 is 17 residues. The J segment lost 4 bases and the V segment lost 3 bases, leaving 8 bases of the junction unmatched. CDR1 and CDR2 from the germline V gene are SGHVS and FQNEAQ.

This clone has a handful of counts. The genes are TRBV5-4 and TRBJ2-3; D unresolved. Germline CDR1 is SGHNT and CDR2 is YYREEE (reference sequence). CDR3 length: 13 residues. V lost 7 bases, J lost 0 bases, and 9 bases lay in between. The CDR3 here is CASSRSSTDTQYF. The DNA of the CDR3 is TGTGCCAGCTCGAGGTCTAGCACAGATACGCAGTATTTT. Together with reference TRBV5-4 and TRBJ2-3, the CDR3 gives the full variable domain: ETGVTQSPTHLIKTRGQQVTLRCSSQSGHNTVSWYQQALGQGPQFIFQYYREEENGRGNFPPRFSGLQFPNYSSELNVNALELDDSALYLCASSRSSTDTQYFGPGTRLTVL.

The genes are TRBV4-2 and TRBJ2-4; D remains ambiguous. Between the trimmed V and J ends, which lost 0 bases and 0 bases, there was a span of 6 bases. Germline V gives CDR1 LGHNA, CDR2 YNFKEQ. This CDR3 comprises 15 residues. For the CDR3, the DNA is TGTGCCAGCAGCCAAGATAAGCTAGCCAAAAACATTCAGTACTTC. Translation gives CASSQDKLAKNIQYF.

The chain combines TRBV11-1 with TRBJ1-2; maybe TRBD1 (5 bases). In germline, CDR1 is SGHAT, CDR2 FQDESV (reference sequence). V shed 1 base and J shed 4 bases, with 10 bases lying between them. The length of the CDR3 is 14 residues. The CDR3 DNA reads TGTGCCAGCAGCTTAGGGACATCCGGCTATGGCTACACCTTC. As protein: CASSLGTSGYGYTF. Combining the CDR3 with reference TRBV11-1 and TRBJ1-2 gives the whole variable domain EAEVAQSPRYKITEKSQAVAFWCDPISGHATLYWYRQILGQGPELLVQFQDESVVDDSQLPKDRFSAERLKGVDSTLKIQPAELGDSAMYLCASSLGTSGYGYTFGSGTRLTVV.

This chain connects TRBV28 to TRBJ1-1; 7 bases align to TRBD1. Germline CDR1 MDHEN, CDR2 SYDVKM. This CDR3 has 15 residues. Germline trimming cut 7 bases from V and 3 bases from J; bases unmatched to any gene: 11. DNA of the CDR3: TGTGCCAGCACCACCCTCTGGGACAGCCACACTGAAGCTTTCTTT. This codes for CASTTLWDSHTEAFF. Based on the CDR3 plus reference TRBV28 and TRBJ1-1, the full variable domain is DVKVTQSSRYLVKRTGEKVFLECVQDMDHENMFWYRQDPGLGLRLIYFSYDVKMKEKGDIPEGYSVSREKKERFSLILESASTNQTSMYLCASTTLWDSHTEAFFGQGTRLTVV.

This rearrangement joins TRBV18 to TRBJ2-7, with D unresolved. This CDR3 region has 14 residues. The germline CDR1 and CDR2 sequences are KGHSH and LQKENI. Trimming shortened V by 3 bases and J by 1 base, and 10 bases separated the two germline ends. CDR3 DNA sequence: TGTGCCAGCTCACCGGGTACAGTGTCCTACGAGCAGTACGTC. Translated, it gives CASSPGTVSYEQYV.

This clone showed up just a few times. This chain links TRBV30 with TRBJ2-3, with a possible D match to TRBD2 (7 bases). Germline lookup yields CDR1 GTSNPN and CDR2 SVGIG (reference sequence). V lost 7 bases and J lost 5, with 16 bases in between. This CDR3 has 13 residues. CDR3 DNA sequence: TGTGCCTCTTTGGGGGGGCAGGGAGATACGCAGTATTTT. This sequence encodes CASLGGQGDTQYF.

This clone has only a few counts. This rearrangement joins TRBV9 to TRBJ2-5; D ambiguous. Germline CDR1 and CDR2: SGDLS and YYNGEE. This CDR3 has 12 amino acids. The germline V and J ends were trimmed by 0 bases and 4 bases, with 4 bases remaining between them. CDR3 nucleotide sequence: TGTGCCAGCAGCGTAGGCGGAGAGACCCAGTACTTC. Translating gives CASSVGGETQYF.

This clone was seen only a few times. J is TRBJ2-7 and V is TRBV28; D uncertain. V shed 5 bases and J shed 0 bases, with 20 bases lying between them. CDR3 length: 17 amino acids. Looked up from germline, CDR1 is MDHEN and CDR2 is SYDVKM. CDR3 coding DNA: TGTGCCAGCAGTCCTCTTTTCCCCGCGCCGGGCTCCTACGAGCAGTACTTC. It yields the protein CASSPLFPAPGSYEQYF.

This clone was seen more than once but under ten times. The chain links TRBV19 to TRBJ1-2, with 9 bases matching TRBD1. The CDR3 spans 18 residues. The V gene end was trimmed by 5 bases and the J gene end by 4 bases; junction bases not matched to a gene: 17. CDR1 is LNHDA, CDR2 SQIVND, per germline (reference sequence). Here the CDR3 DNA reads TGTGCCAGTAGTGCATCCGGGACAGGGACAGGATTTGCCTATGGCTACACCTTC. Its protein product is CASSASGTGTGFAYGYTF.

The rearrangement joins TRBV19 to TRBJ2-7; TRBD1 might be the D (6 bases). Germline CDR1 and CDR2: LNHDA and SQIVND (reference sequence). The CDR3 extends over 14 amino acids. Trimming cost V 5 bases and J 3 bases, with 14 bases left between them. The CDR3 region has the DNA TGTGCCAGTAGTGGACTGACAGGCTTCTACGAGCAGTACTTC. Translation: CASSGLTGFYEQYF.

The rearrangement uses TRBV19 and TRBJ1-2; D may be TRBD1 (6 bases). Germline-derived CDR1 and CDR2 are LNHDA and SQIVND (reference sequence). The CDR3 extends over 15 amino acids. V was shortened by 1 base and J by 4 bases, with 13 bases between the two germline ends. CDR3 loop: CASSIAGTRAYGYTF. CDR3 in DNA: TGTGCCAGTAGTATAGCCGGGACAAGAGCCTATGGCTACACCTTC.

V and J are TRBV7-2 and TRBJ2-7; D not certain. This CDR3 spans 13 amino acids. V was cut by 5 bases and J by 2 bases, with 10 bases left in between. CDR1 and CDR2 from the germline V gene are SGHTA and FQGNSA. The CDR3 bases are TGTGCCAGCAGCACAGACCCTACCTACGAGCAGTACGTC. Translating it yields CASSTDPTYEQYV.